The 17 T cell receptor beta chains below were found in one sample sequenced in a study of blood T cell repertoires in COVID-19 (dated by TCRdb to about 2020). Libraries were prepared through the immunoSEQ multiplex PCR assay. TCRdb re-hosts the immuneACCESS table, in-frame sequences only. Its copies lack some clones; in the studies checked, an unresolved V gene accounts for under half of them, and the cause for the rest is not known. The sample includes over 150,000 clones, with approximately 86% observed a single time. The top ten clonotypes cover 2.5% to 3% of the sample. Sample: peripheral blood. The receptors originated from a woman aged 80 or over with COVID-19, enrolled during active disease.

The rearrangement links TRBV7-2 to TRBJ2-5; 8 bases line up with TRBD1. The ends lost 5 bases at V and 5 bases at J; junction bases unmatched: 7. The CDR3 is 14 amino acids. Germline V gene sequence: CDR1 SGHTA, CDR2 FQGNSA. Written as DNA, the CDR3 is TGTGCCAGCAGCCCACGGACAGGGTGGGAGACCCAGTACTTC. Translation gives CASSPRTGWETQYF.

The chain employs TRBV6-2 or TRBV6-3 and TRBJ2-7, with TRBD2 matching 10 bases. The V and J ends lost 5 bases and 2 bases, in that order; junction bases with no gene match: 9. The CDR3 spans 16 residues. Germline values: CDR1 MNHEY, CDR2 SVGEGT. The CDR3 sequence is CASSQGILAGAYEQYF. CDR3 DNA sequence: TGTGCCAGCAGTCAGGGGATTCTAGCGGGAGCCTACGAGCAGTACTTC.

The chain has TRBV6-1 and TRBJ1-2; D may be TRBD1 (5 bases). The CDR3 totals 13 residues. Trimming took 2 bases from V and 5 from J, leaving 9 bases between them. Per the germline V gene, CDR1 is MNHNS and CDR2 is SASEGT. CDR3 sequence: CASSELGAYGYTF. CDR3 nucleotide sequence: TGTGCCAGCAGTGAATTAGGGGCTTATGGCTACACCTTC.

The table lists this clone with many counts. This sequence joins TRBV19 and TRBJ1-1; D is undetermined. The CDR3 sequence is 11 residues long. In germline, CDR1 is LNHDA, CDR2 SQIVND (reference sequence). Trimming pared 7 bases from V and 8 bases from J, leaving 11 bases between. CDR3 protein: CASISRAEAFF. CDR3 sequence (DNA): TGTGCCAGTATAAGCAGAGCGGAAGCTTTCTTT.

This chain joins TRBV23-1 and TRBJ1-1; maybe TRBD1 (5 bases). TRBV23-1 is sorted into the ORF group, with uncertain function. This CDR3 is built from 17 residues. The germline V and J ends were trimmed by 0 bases and 1 base, with 15 bases remaining between them. In DNA form, the CDR3 reads TGCGCCAGCAGTCAATCGGTCGCAGGGTGCCCGAACACTGAAGCTTTCTTT. Its protein is CASSQSVAGCPNTEAFF.

The V gene is TRBV20-1, the J gene TRBJ2-7; D call uncertain. The V gene's germline CDR1 is DFQATT and CDR2 SNEGSKA (reference sequence). This CDR3 contains 11 residues. V was shortened by 2 bases and J by 3 bases, with 5 bases between the two germline ends. The CDR3 here is CSARTNYEQYF. The CDR3 DNA sequence: TGCAGTGCTAGAACTAACTACGAGCAGTACTTC.

This sequence joins TRBV7-8 and TRBJ2-3; 14 positions agree with TRBD2. CDR1 SGHVS and CDR2 FQNEAQ come from the germline V gene. Losses at the gene ends were 5 bases for V and 5 bases for J; bases not matched to a gene: 6. There are 16 residues in the CDR3. The CDR3 sequence is CASSPTSGRAGDTQYF. In DNA form, the CDR3 reads TGTGCCAGCAGCCCGACTAGCGGGAGGGCCGGAGATACGCAGTATTTT.

This rearrangement joins TRBV7-9 to TRBJ1-4, with D unresolved. The CDR3 extends over 12 amino acids. The germline V gene encodes CDR1 SEHNR and CDR2 FQNEAQ (reference sequence). Trimming pared 3 bases from V and 4 bases from J, leaving 3 bases between. Here the CDR3 DNA reads TGTGCCAGCAGCTTCAGTAATGAAAAACTGTTTTTT. Protein: CASSFSNEKLFF.

The rearrangement uses TRBV3-1 (or the pseudogene TRBV3-2) and TRBJ1-2; D possibly corresponds to TRBD1 (5 bases). V gave up 2 bases and J gave up 7 bases, with 17 bases separating them. This CDR3 region has 15 residues. Germline CDR1 reads LGHDT; CDR2 reads YNNKEL (reference sequence). In nucleotides, the CDR3 is TGTGCCAGCAGCCAAACCAGGGATCAGCGAAGTGGCTACACCTTC. Its protein product is CASSQTRDQRSGYTF.

The rearrangement uses TRBV19 and TRBJ2-1; 9 positions agree with TRBD2. This CDR3 is built from 15 residues. Trimming at V came to 6 bases and at J to 2 bases, leaving 5 bases not matched to a gene. Per germline, CDR1 LNHDA and CDR2 SQIVND (reference sequence). CDR3 bases: TGTGCCAGTAGCGGACTAGCGAGGACCTACAATGAGCAGTTCTTC. It specifies CASSGLARTYNEQFF. Variable domain in full (rest from reference TRBV19 and TRBJ2-1): DGGITQSPKYLFRKEGQNVTLSCEQNLNHDAMYWYRQDPGQGLRLIYYSQIVNDFQKGDIAEGYSVSREKKESFPLTVTSAQKNPTAFYLCASSGLARTYNEQFFGPGTRLTVL.

The V and J genes are TRBV5-1 and TRBJ2-3; 9 nucleotides line up with TRBD2. The CDR3 covers 15 residues. J gave up 10 bases and V 7 bases, and 16 bases lay outside the gene matches. Germline V gives CDR1 SGHRS, CDR2 YFSETQ. The CDR3 coding sequence is TGCGCCAGCTCCCCCGAAGGTAGCGGGAGTAATGCGCAGTATTTT. Its protein is CASSPEGSGSNAQYF.

The rearrangement uses TRBV28 and TRBJ1-5, with D possibly being TRBD1 (5 bases). Germline V lookup: CDR1 MDHEN, CDR2 SYDVKM. V lost 6 bases and J 0 bases, leaving 12 bases between the germline ends. CDR3 length equals 15 residues. CDR3 sequence (DNA): TGTGCCAGCAGCCCGTTGGGGGGTAGCAATCAGCCCCAGCATTTT. This codes for CASSPLGGSNQPQHF.

This clone appeared once. CDR3 nucleotides: TGTGCCAGTAGTATCGGACTAGTTTCCTACGAGCAGTACTTC. It yields the protein CASSIGLVSYEQYF. The chain uses TRBV19 and TRBJ2-7; 7 nucleotides line up with TRBD2. V was pared by 3 bases and J by 1 base, with 3 bases of the junction left unmatched. The length of the CDR3 is 14 residues. Germline lookup yields CDR1 LNHDA and CDR2 SQIVND (reference sequence).

This rearrangement joins TRBV3-1 (or the pseudogene TRBV3-2) to TRBJ1-2; no clear D gene. The length of the CDR3 is 13 residues. CDR1 is LGHDT, CDR2 YNNKEL, per germline (reference sequence). V lost 2 bases and J lost 5, with 9 bases in between. CDR3: CASSQQALYGYTF. The CDR3 DNA reads TGTGCCAGCAGCCAACAGGCGTTATATGGCTACACCTTC.

The rearrangement joins TRBV3-1 (or the pseudogene TRBV3-2) to TRBJ2-7; 7 nucleotides align to TRBD1. The length of the CDR3 is 14 residues. With V trimmed by 0 bases and J by 3 bases, 2 bases remained unmatched. Germline CDR1 and CDR2: LGHDT and YNNKEL (reference sequence). CDR3 nucleotide sequence: TGTGCCAGCAGCCAAGATGGGACAGACTACGAGCAGTACTTC. Protein sequence: CASSQDGTDYEQYF.

J is TRBJ2-3 and V is TRBV3-1 (or the pseudogene TRBV3-2); D may be TRBD2 (6 bases). From germline, CDR1 is LGHDT and CDR2 YNNKEL (reference sequence). Deletions cut 0 bases from V and 4 bases from J, with 11 bases between. This CDR3 region has 15 residues. The CDR3 is CASSQEEGRADTQYF. The CDR3 DNA is TGTGCCAGCAGCCAAGAGGAGGGCCGCGCAGATACGCAGTATTTT.

A single count supports this clone. The rearrangement joins TRBV6-2 or TRBV6-3 to TRBJ2-7; 8 nucleotides line up with TRBD2. This CDR3 contains 16 residues. The germline V gene encodes CDR1 MNHEY and CDR2 SVGEGT. V gave up 2 bases and J gave up 6 bases; unmatched junction bases: 12. The CDR3 DNA follows: TGTGCCAGCAGTTACGCGTCCACCACCGCGGGGGGCGAGCAGTACTTC. Translated, it gives CASSYASTTAGGEQYF.